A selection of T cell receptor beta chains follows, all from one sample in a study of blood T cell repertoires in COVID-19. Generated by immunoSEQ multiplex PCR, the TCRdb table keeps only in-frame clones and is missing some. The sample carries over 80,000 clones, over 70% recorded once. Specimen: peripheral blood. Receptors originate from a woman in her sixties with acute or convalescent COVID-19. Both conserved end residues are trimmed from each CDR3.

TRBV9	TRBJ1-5	ASSEDSGDQPQH
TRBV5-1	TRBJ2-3	ASNRDTTDTQY
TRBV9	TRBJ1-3	ASSVTGAYSGNTIY
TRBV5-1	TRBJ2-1	ASEPSGRTYNEQF
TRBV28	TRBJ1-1	ASSLASAIEAF
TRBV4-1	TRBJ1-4	ASSQDPVTNEKLF
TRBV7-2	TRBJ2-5	ASSYSGGAGETQY
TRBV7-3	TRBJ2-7	ASSLRAGTSGGNEQY
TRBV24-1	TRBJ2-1	ATRDFNNEQF
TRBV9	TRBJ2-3	ASSVSQKITDTQY
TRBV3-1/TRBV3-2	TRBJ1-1	ASSPTSSLRAF
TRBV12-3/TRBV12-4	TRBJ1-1	ASSQTTAAF
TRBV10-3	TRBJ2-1	AIRKRSGTGDNEQF
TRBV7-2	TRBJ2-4	ASSLGGRLPPKY
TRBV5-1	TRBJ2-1	ASSPQWGGNEQF
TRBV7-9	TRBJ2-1	ASSTPGLAGRTSYNEQF
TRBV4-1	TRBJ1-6	ASSQAVTGANSPLH
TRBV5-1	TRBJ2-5	ASSRLGGSEETQY